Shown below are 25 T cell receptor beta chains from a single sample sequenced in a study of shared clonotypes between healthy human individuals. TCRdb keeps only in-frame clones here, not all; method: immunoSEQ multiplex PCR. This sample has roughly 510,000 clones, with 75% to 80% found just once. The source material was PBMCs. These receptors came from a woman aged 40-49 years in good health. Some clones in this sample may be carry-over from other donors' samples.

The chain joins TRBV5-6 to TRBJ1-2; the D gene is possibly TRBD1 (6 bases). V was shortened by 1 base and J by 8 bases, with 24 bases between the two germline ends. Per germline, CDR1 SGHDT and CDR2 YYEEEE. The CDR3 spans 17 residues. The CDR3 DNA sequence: TGTGCCAGCAGCTTGATCCTAATGGGCATGGGGGCTAGCGGCTACACCTTC. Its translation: CASSLILMGMGASGYTF.

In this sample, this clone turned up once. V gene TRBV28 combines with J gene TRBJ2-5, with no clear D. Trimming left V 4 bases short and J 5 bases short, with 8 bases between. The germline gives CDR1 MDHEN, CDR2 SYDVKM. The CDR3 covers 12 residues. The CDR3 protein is CASSSRHETQYF. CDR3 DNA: TGTGCCAGCAGTTCTAGACACGAGACCCAGTACTTC.

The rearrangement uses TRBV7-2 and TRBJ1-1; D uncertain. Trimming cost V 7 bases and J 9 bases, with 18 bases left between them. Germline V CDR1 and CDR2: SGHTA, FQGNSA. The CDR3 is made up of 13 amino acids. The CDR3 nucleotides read TGTGCCAGCACCCCCATGCGGGAGAACAAAGCTTTCTTT. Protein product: CASTPMRENKAFF. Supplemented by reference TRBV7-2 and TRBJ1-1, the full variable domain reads GAGVSQSPSNKVTEKGKDVELRCDPISGHTALYWYRQSLGQGLEFLIYFQGNSAPDKSGLPSDRFSAERTGGSVSTLTIQRTQQEDSAVYLCASTPMRENKAFFGQGTRLTVV.

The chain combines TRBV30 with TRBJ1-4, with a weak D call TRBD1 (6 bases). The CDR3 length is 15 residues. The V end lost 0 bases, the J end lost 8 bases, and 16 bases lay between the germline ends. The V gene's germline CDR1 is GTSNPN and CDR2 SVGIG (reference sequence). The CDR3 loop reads CAWSVLGRGREKLFF. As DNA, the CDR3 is TGTGCCTGGAGTGTTCTGGGCAGGGGAAGGGAAAAACTGTTTTTT.

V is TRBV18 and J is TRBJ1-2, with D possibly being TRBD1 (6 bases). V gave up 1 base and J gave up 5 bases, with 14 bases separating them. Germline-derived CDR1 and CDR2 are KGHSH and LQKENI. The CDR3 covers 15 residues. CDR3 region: CASSPQQGDWYGYTF. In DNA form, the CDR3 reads TGTGCCAGCTCACCACAACAGGGAGATTGGTATGGCTACACCTTC.

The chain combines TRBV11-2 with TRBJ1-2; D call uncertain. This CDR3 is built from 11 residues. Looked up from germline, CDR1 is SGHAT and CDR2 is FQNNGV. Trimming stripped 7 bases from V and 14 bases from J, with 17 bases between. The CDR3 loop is CASTRRPKVTF. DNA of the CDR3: TGTGCCAGCACCCGTAGACCTAAGGTTACCTTC.

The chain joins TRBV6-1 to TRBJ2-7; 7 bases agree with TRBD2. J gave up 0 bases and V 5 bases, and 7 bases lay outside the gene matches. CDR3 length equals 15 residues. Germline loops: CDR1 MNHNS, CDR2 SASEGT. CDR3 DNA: TGTGCCAGCAGTCCATCTAGCGGACGCTCCTACGAGCAGTACTTC. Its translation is CASSPSSGRSYEQYF.

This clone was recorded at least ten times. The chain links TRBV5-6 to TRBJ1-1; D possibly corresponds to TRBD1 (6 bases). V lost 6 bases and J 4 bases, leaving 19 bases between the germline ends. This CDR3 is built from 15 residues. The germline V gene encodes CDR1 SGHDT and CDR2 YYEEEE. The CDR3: CASTLAGGLLTEAFF. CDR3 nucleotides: TGTGCCAGCACCCTGGCTGGGGGCTTGCTCACTGAAGCTTTCTTT.

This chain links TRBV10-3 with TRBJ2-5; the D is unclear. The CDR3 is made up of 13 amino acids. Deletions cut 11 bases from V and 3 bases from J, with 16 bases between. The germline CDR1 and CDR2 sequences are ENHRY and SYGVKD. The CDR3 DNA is TGTGCCGCCAGGACCCCGGGTGAAGAGACCCAGTACTTC. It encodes CAARTPGEETQYF.

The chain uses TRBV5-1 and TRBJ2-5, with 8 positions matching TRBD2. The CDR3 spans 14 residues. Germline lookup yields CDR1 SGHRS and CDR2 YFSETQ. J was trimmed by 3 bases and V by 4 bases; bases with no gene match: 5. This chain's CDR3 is CASSDRTSKETQYF. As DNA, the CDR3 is TGCGCCAGCAGCGATCGGACTAGCAAAGAGACCCAGTACTTC.

The CDR3 DNA is TGTGCCAGTAGTATAGGGACTAGCGGGAGTGACGAGCAGTACTTC. It yields the protein CASSIGTSGSDEQYF. The V gene is TRBV19, the J gene TRBJ2-7; 13 bases fit TRBD2. This CDR3 is built from 15 residues. Per germline, CDR1 LNHDA and CDR2 SQIVND (reference sequence). V dropped 1 base and J dropped 5; count of bases not matched to a gene: 2.

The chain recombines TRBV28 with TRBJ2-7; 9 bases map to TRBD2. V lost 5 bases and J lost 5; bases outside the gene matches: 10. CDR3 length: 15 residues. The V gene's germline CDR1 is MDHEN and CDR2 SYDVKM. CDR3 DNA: TGTGCCAGCAGTCCAATAGCGGGAGACGTCCACGAGCAGTACTTC. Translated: CASSPIAGDVHEQYF.

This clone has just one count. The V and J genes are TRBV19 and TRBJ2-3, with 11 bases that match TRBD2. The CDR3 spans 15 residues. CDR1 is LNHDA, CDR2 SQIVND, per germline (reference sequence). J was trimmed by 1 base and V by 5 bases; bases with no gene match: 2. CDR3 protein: CASSEGLAGTDTQYF. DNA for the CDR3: TGTGCCAGTAGTGAGGGACTAGCGGGCACAGATACGCAGTATTTT.

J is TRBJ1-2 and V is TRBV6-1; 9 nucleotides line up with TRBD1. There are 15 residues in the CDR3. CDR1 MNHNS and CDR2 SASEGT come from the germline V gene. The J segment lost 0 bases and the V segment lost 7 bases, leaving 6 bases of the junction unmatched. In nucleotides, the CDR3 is TGTGCCAGCAAGGGACAGGGCTCTCCTAACTATGGCTACACCTTC. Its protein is CASKGQGSPNYGYTF.

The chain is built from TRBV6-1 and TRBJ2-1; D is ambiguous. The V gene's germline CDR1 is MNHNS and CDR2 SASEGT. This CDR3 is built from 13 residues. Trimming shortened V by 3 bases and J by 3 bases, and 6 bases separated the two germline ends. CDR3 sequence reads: CASSEVYYNEQFF. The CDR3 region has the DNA TGTGCCAGCAGTGAGGTGTACTACAATGAGCAGTTCTTC.

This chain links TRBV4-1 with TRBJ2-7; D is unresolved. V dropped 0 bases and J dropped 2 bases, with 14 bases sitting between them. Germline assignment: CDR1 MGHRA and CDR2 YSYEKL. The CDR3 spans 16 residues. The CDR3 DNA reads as TGCGCCAGCAGCCAAGAAGAAGGGCAGTCCGCCTACGAGCAGTACTTC. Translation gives CASSQEEGQSAYEQYF.

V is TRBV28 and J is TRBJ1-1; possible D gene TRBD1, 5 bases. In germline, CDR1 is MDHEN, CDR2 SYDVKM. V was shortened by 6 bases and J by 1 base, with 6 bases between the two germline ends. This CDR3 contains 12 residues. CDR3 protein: CASRRGNTEAFF. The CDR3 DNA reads TGTGCCAGCAGGAGGGGGAACACTGAAGCTTTCTTT.

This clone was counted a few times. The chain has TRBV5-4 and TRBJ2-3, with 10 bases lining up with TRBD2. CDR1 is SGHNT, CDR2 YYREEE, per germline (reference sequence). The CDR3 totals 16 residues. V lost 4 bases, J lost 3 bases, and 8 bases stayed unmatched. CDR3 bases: TGTGCCAGCAGCCCTCTAGCGGGAGAGGTAACAGATACGCAGTATTTT. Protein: CASSPLAGEVTDTQYF.

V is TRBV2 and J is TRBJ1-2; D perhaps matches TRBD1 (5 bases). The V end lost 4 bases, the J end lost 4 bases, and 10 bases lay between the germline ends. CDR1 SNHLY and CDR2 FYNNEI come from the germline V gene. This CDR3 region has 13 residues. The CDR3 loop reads CASSADKIYGYTF. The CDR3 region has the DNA TGTGCCAGCAGTGCGGACAAGATCTATGGCTACACCTTC.

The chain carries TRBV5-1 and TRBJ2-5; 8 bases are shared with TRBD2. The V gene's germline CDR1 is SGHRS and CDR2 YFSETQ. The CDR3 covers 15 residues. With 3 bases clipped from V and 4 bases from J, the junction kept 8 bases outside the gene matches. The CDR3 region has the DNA TGCGCCAGCAGCTCCGGACTAGCCGAGAGAGAGACCCAGTACTTC. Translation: CASSSGLAERETQYF.

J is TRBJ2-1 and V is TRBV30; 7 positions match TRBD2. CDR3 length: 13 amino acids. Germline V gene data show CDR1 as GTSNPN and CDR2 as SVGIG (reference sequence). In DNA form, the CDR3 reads TGTGCTTGGGGGAGGGTAGTAGCCAATGAGCAGTTCTTC. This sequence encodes CAWGRVVANEQFF.

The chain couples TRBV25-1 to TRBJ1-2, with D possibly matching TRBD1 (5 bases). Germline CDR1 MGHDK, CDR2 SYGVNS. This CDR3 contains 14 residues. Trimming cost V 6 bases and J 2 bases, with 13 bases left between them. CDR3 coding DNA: TGTGCCAGCAGCAGGACGGGGGGGAACTATGGCTACACCTTC. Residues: CASSRTGGNYGYTF.

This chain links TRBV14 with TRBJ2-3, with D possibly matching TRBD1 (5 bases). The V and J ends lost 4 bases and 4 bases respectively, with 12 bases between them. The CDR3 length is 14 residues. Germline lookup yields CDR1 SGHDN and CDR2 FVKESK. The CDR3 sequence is CASSPVGPADTQYF. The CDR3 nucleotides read TGTGCCAGCAGCCCCGTGGGGCCGGCAGATACGCAGTATTTT.

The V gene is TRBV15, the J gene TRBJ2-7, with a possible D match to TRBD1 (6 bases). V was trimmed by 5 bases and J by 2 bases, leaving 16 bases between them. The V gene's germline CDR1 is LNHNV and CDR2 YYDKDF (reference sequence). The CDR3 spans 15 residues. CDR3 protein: CATSSAGDPTYEQYF. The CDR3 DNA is TGTGCCACCAGCTCCGCAGGGGATCCGACCTACGAGCAGTACTTC.

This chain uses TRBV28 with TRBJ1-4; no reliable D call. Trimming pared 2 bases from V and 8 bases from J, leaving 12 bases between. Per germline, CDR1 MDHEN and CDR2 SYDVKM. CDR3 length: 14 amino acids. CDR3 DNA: TGTGCCAGCAGTTTAGGTCTTATTGGGGAAAAACTGTTTTTT. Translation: CASSLGLIGEKLFF.